Listed here are 14 T cell receptor beta chains from one sample, sequenced in a study of blood T cell repertoires in COVID-19. The protocol was immunoSEQ multiplex PCR, while the TCRdb copy is restricted to in-frame clones and leaves out a portion. The repertoire holds some 200,000 clones, with about nine tenths as singletons. Sequencing used peripheral blood. The receptors derive from a man between 65 and 79 years old with acute or convalescent COVID-19.

V and J are TRBV2 and TRBJ2-1; maybe TRBD1 (6 bases). Germline V CDR1 and CDR2: SNHLY, FYNNEI. V lost 6 bases, J lost 3 bases, and 15 bases lay in between. The CDR3 is 15 amino acids. CDR3 sequence reads: CASSNPRTVYNEQFF. CDR3 DNA sequence: TGTGCCAGCAGCAATCCGAGGACAGTCTACAATGAGCAGTTCTTC.

The gene calls are TRBV7-8 and TRBJ2-7, with D perhaps TRBD1 (5 bases). V was clipped by 1 base and J by 3 bases, with 16 bases between them. There are 16 residues in the CDR3. CDR1 and CDR2 from the germline V gene are SGHVS and FQNEAQ. This CDR3 reads CASSLEGRTTIYEQYF. CDR3 nucleotide sequence: TGTGCCAGCAGCTTAGAGGGCAGGACAACTATCTACGAGCAGTACTTC.

The chain couples TRBV29-1 to TRBJ2-7; D is uncertain. CDR3 length: 11 amino acids. Germline V gene sequence: CDR1 SQVTM, CDR2 ANQGSEA. Trimming left V 6 bases short and J 3 bases short, with 9 bases between. DNA for the CDR3: TGCAGCGTCCGAACCGGCTACGAGCAGTACTTC. It translates to CSVRTGYEQYF.

The chain couples TRBV5-1 to TRBJ2-2; 7 positions match TRBD1. J lost 5 bases, V lost 4 bases, and 2 bases had no gene match. Per the germline V gene, CDR1 is SGHRS and CDR2 is YFSETQ. The CDR3 spans 13 residues. CDR3 DNA sequence: TGCGCCAGCAGCCCAGGGGGAACCGGGGAGCTGTTTTTT. Translation gives CASSPGGTGELFF.

The rearrangement links TRBV30 to TRBJ2-3, with 8 bases aligning to TRBD1. This CDR3 comprises 14 residues. The ends lost 8 bases at V and 3 bases at J; junction bases unmatched: 10. From germline, CDR1 is GTSNPN and CDR2 SVGIG (reference sequence). The CDR3 spells CARDTGGGTDTQYF. The CDR3 DNA sequence: TGTGCCAGAGACACAGGGGGAGGTACAGATACGCAGTATTTT.

The chain employs TRBV2 and TRBJ2-1; a weak D match, TRBD1 (6 bases). Germline V CDR1 and CDR2: SNHLY, FYNNEI. CDR3 length equals 16 residues. The V and J ends lost 8 bases and 0 bases respectively, with 17 bases between them. The CDR3 reads CASRVGAESSYNEQFF. CDR3 bases: TGTGCCAGCCGGGTGGGGGCTGAGAGCTCCTACAATGAGCAGTTCTTC. The complete variable domain, with remaining parts taken from reference TRBV2 and TRBJ2-1, reads EPEVTQTPSHQVTQMGQEVILRCVPISNHLYFYWYRQILGQKVEFLVSFYNNEISEKSEIFDDQFSVERPDGSNFTLKIRSTKLEDSAMYFCASRVGAESSYNEQFFGPGTRLTVL.

This chain links TRBV3-1 (or the pseudogene TRBV3-2) with TRBJ2-7; 8 nucleotides agree with TRBD1. Per the germline V gene, CDR1 is LGHDT and CDR2 is YNNKEL (reference sequence). Trimming took 3 bases from V and 0 from J; bases not matched to a gene: 4. This CDR3 spans 15 amino acids. CDR3 nucleotides: TGTGCCAGCAGCCAGGGACAGGCAATCTCCTACGAGCAGTACTTC. Protein: CASSQGQAISYEQYF.

The chain recombines TRBV5-6 with TRBJ1-5, with D possibly TRBD1 on 6 matching bases. There are 14 residues in the CDR3. Germline values: CDR1 SGHDT, CDR2 YYEEEE. Trimming removed 2 bases from V and 4 bases from J, with 10 bases in between. As DNA, the CDR3 is TGTGCCAGCAGCTTTGGGGACATTAATCAGCCCCAGCATTTT. It yields the protein CASSFGDINQPQHF.

This rearrangement joins TRBV25-1 to TRBJ2-3; D unresolved. This CDR3 is 16 amino acids long. Germline assignment: CDR1 MGHDK and CDR2 SYGVNS. V lost 1 base to trimming and J lost 2 bases, with 13 bases between them. The CDR3 DNA reads as TGTGCCAGCAGTGAATCTAGGAAGTACTACACAGATACGCAGTATTTT. Protein product: CASSESRKYYTDTQYF.

The V gene is TRBV6-1, the J gene TRBJ2-1; D is unresolved. CDR1 and CDR2 (germline): MNHNS, SASEGT. Trimming removed 2 bases from V and 2 bases from J, with 4 bases in between. The CDR3 covers 13 residues. CDR3 nucleotide sequence: TGTGCCAGCAGTGAACAGACCTACAATGAGCAGTTCTTC. This translates into CASSEQTYNEQFF.

The chain employs TRBV19 and TRBJ1-4, with D maybe TRBD1 (5 bases). Germline loops: CDR1 LNHDA, CDR2 SQIVND (reference sequence). Trimming cost V 10 bases and J 8 bases, with 20 bases left between them. The CDR3 runs 14 residues. This chain's CDR3 is CATSRGDSREKLFF. The CDR3 bases are TGTGCCACCTCCCGGGGGGACTCTAGAGAAAAACTGTTTTTT.

The rearrangement joins TRBV9 to TRBJ2-3, with 10 positions matching TRBD2. The CDR3 extends over 16 amino acids. The trim removed 3 bases at V and 2 bases at J, leaving 6 bases unmatched. Germline values: CDR1 SGDLS, CDR2 YYNGEE. The CDR3 DNA follows: TGTGCCAGCAGCGGACTAGCGGGTCACATCACAGATACGCAGTATTTT. It yields the protein CASSGLAGHITDTQYF.

The V call is TRBV7-2, the J call TRBJ2-5; D is perhaps TRBD2 (6 bases). V was cut by 3 bases and J by 2 bases, with 16 bases left in between. This CDR3 region has 16 residues. CDR1 SGHTA and CDR2 FQGNSA come from the germline V gene. CDR3 sequence: CASSFWRGNLQETQYF. In DNA form, the CDR3 reads TGTGCCAGCAGCTTTTGGAGGGGTAACCTTCAAGAGACCCAGTACTTC.

The V and J genes are TRBV27 and TRBJ2-1; tentatively, D is TRBD2 (6 bases). The ends were cut back, 5 bases at V and 8 bases at J, with 22 bases in the middle. The CDR3 runs 16 residues. Germline lookup yields CDR1 MNHEY and CDR2 SMNVEV (reference sequence). The CDR3, as DNA: TGTGCCAGCAGTCCAATAGCGGACTTGGTTCTGGATGAGCAGTTCTTC. Translating it yields CASSPIADLVLDEQFF.